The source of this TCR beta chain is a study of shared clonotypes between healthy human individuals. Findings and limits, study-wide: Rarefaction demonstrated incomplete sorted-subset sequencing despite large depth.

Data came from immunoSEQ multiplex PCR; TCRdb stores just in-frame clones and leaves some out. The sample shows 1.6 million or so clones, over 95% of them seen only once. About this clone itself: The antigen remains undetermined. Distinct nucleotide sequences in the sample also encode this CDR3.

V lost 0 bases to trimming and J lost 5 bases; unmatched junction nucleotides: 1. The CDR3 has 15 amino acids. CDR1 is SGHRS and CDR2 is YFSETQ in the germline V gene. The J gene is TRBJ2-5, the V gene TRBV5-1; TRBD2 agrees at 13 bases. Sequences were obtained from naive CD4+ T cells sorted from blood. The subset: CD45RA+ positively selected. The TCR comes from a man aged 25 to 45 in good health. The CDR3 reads CASSLGLAGGETQYF. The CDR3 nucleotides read TGCGCCAGCAGCTTGGGACTAGCGGGAGGTGAGACCCAGTACTTC.